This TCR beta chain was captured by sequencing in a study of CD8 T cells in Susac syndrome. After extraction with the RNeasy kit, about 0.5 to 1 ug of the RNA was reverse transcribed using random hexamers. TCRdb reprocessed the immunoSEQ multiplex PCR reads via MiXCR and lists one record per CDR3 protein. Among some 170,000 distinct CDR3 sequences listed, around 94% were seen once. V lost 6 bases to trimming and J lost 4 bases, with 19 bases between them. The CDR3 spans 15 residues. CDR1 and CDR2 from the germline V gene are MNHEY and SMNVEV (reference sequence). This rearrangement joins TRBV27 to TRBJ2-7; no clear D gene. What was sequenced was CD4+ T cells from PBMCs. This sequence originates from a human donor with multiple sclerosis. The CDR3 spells CASSPRAFVGYEQYF. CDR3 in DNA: TGTGCCAGCAGCCCTCGGGCTTTTGTGGGGTACGAGCAGTACTTC.